The entry below gives a single T cell receptor beta chain sequence along with its context. PCR amplification relied on 60 Vbeta primers (plus 13 Jbeta primers). Only in-frame clones appear in the TCRdb table, and some are missing; sequencing was by immunoSEQ multiplex PCR. The sample has some 40,000 clones, roughly 81% seen once. The entry originates in a study of cytomegalovirus exposure and HLA in healthy donors. Sequencing was performed on PBMCs. The clonotype comes from a man aged 30-40 years in good health and CMV-seronegative.

DNA for the CDR3: TGTGCCAGCATCCCCGGGACACATACCTACGAGCAGTACTTC. Amino acid sequence: CASIPGTHTYEQYF. This chain joins TRBV28 and TRBJ2-7; tentative D call: TRBD1 (6 bases). The V gene lost 7 bases and the J gene lost 2 bases, with 15 bases spanning the gap. The CDR3 totals 14 residues. From germline, CDR1 is MDHEN and CDR2 SYDVKM.